A single sample gave rise to the 15 T cell receptor beta chains below, sequenced in a study of blood T cells in healthy people across ages. Using a J-beta primer mix together with a sample-barcoded 5' primer, a second PCR was run for roughly 7 to 12 cycles. TCRdb independently ran MiXCR on the 5' RACE reads; one entry per CDR3 protein. The sample contains some 760,000 distinct CDR3 sequences, around a quarter of which appear only once. These data also featured in a second study, about T cells of mothers and their children.

What was sequenced was blood. These TCRs come from a boy aged 5-17 years in good health.

The gene calls are TRBV27 and TRBJ2-7; D perhaps matches TRBD2 (6 bases). V dropped 6 bases and J dropped 4 bases, with 22 bases sitting between them. The CDR3 contains 16 residues. CDR1 is MNHEY, CDR2 SMNVEV, per germline (reference sequence). DNA of the CDR3: TGTGCCAGCAGCTCCAGGGAACCGGGGGTGGGTTACGAGCAGTACTTC. This codes for CASSSREPGVGYEQYF.

A few counts support this clonotype. The J gene is TRBJ2-2, the V gene TRBV11-2; a possible D gene is TRBD2 (5 bases). Trimming took off 5 bases at V and 7 bases at J, with 20 bases between the two ends. Germline lookup yields CDR1 SGHAT and CDR2 FQNNGV. This CDR3 is 16 amino acids long. CDR3: CASSAAKPGIVGELFF. The CDR3, as DNA: TGTGCCAGCAGCGCCGCTAAGCCCGGGATCGTCGGGGAGCTGTTTTTT.

V usage is TRBV15 and J usage is TRBJ2-3; a possible D gene is TRBD1 (6 bases). The germline V gene has CDR1 LNHNV and CDR2 YYDKDF (reference sequence). The CDR3 has 14 residues. V lost 8 bases, J lost 0 bases, and 12 bases lay in between. The CDR3 nucleotides read TGTGCCACCGGACAGCAGACTAGCACAGATACGCAGTATTTT. Its translation is CATGQQTSTDTQYF.

This rearrangement joins TRBV7-6 to TRBJ1-2; D is possibly TRBD1 (5 bases). Germline V CDR1 and CDR2: SGHVS, FNYEAQ. The ends were cut back, 5 bases at V and 2 bases at J, with 9 bases in the middle. CDR3 size: 13 residues. CDR3 DNA sequence: TGTGCCAGCAGCAACCCAGGGAACTATGGCTACACCTTC. This translates into CASSNPGNYGYTF.

The chain couples TRBV6-1 to TRBJ2-3, with TRBD2 matching over 9 bases. Germline V gene lookup returns CDR1 MNHNS and CDR2 SASEGT. After removal of 8 bases from V and 11 bases from J, the junction contained 17 bases not matched to a gene. This CDR3 is 15 amino acids long. DNA for the CDR3: TGTGCCAGCGGCGGGACGGGACTGGCGGGGGGGGAGCAGTATTTT. Translation: CASGGTGLAGGEQYF.

This clonotype occurred a few times. The chain is built from TRBV5-1 and TRBJ2-5; a possible D gene is TRBD1 (6 bases). The CDR3 sequence is 13 residues long. V was cut by 2 bases and J by 4 bases, with 9 bases left in between. CDR1 is SGHRS, CDR2 YFSETQ, per germline. DNA for the CDR3: TGCGCCAGCAGCTTCGGACAGATAGAGACCCAGTACTTC. This sequence encodes CASSFGQIETQYF.

This clonotype was picked up a small number of times. V gene TRBV6-5 combines with J gene TRBJ2-5; unclear D gene. The V gene's germline CDR1 is MNHEY and CDR2 SVGAGI. V was shortened by 0 bases and J by 5 bases, with 16 bases between the two germline ends. The CDR3 is 16 residues long. CDR3 residues: CASSYSMSGLGETQYF. The CDR3 DNA is TGTGCCAGCAGTTACTCGATGTCCGGGTTAGGGGAGACCCAGTACTTC.

V gene TRBV28 combines with J gene TRBJ2-1; 11 nucleotides line up with TRBD1. From germline, CDR1 is MDHEN and CDR2 SYDVKM. The CDR3 totals 12 residues. J gave up 9 bases and V 10 bases, and 5 bases lay outside the gene matches. This CDR3 reads CATGTGGSEQFF. As DNA, the CDR3 is TGTGCCACCGGGACAGGGGGTAGTGAGCAGTTCTTC.

The chain carries TRBV3-1 and TRBJ1-1, with unresolved D. This CDR3 is built from 13 residues. CDR1 and CDR2 from the germline V gene are LGHDT and YNNKEL (reference sequence). V gave up 1 base and J gave up 6 bases, with 9 bases separating them. This CDR3 reads CASSQAGLAEAFF. In nucleotides, the CDR3 is TGTGCCAGCAGCCAAGCCGGGCTCGCTGAAGCTTTCTTT. The full variable domain, rest sourced from reference TRBV3-1 and TRBJ1-1, is DTAVSQTPKYLVTQMGNDKSIKCEQNLGHDTMYWYKQDSKKFLKIMFSYNNKELIINETVPNRFSPKSPDKAHLNLHINSLELGDSAVYFCASSQAGLAEAFFGQGTRLTVV.

Only one count was recorded for this clonotype. Germline and junction disagree at one end, which may indicate a read error. The V and J genes are TRBV7-9 and TRBJ1-1; D unresolved. CDR1 is SEHNR and CDR2 is FQNEAQ in the germline V gene (reference sequence). The CDR3 runs to 13 residues. CDR3 DNA: TGTGCCGGTAGGGCTTCTTTGAATACTGAAGCTTTCTTT. This encodes CAGRASLNTEAFF.

This clonotype turned up a few times. This chain joins TRBV20-1 and TRBJ2-5; TRBD2 aligns across 9 bases. The J call may be faulty, since TRBJ2-1 better matches the DNA end. CDR1 is DFQATT and CDR2 is SNEGSKA in the germline V gene (reference sequence). The CDR3 sequence is 14 residues long. The CDR3, as DNA: TGCAGTGCTAACATGCCGGGACTAGCCGGGGAGCAGTTCTTC. Translated: CSANMPGLAGEQFF.

This clonotype was seen once. The chain has TRBV20-1 and TRBJ2-1; TRBD1 matches 9 bases. The junction had 11 bases not matched to a gene; V was cut back by 7 bases and J by 7 bases. This CDR3 region has 14 residues. In germline, CDR1 is DFQATT, CDR2 SNEGSKA (reference sequence). The CDR3 protein is CSVVYRDRVNEQFF. In nucleotides, the CDR3 is TGCAGTGTCGTGTATCGGGACAGGGTGAATGAGCAGTTCTTC.

The J gene is TRBJ2-7, the V gene TRBV12-3 or TRBV12-4; perhaps TRBD2 as D (6 bases). The V end lost 5 bases, the J end lost 9 bases, and 17 bases lay between the germline ends. CDR3 length: 13 residues. The CDR3 DNA sequence: TGTGCCAGCAGTCTGACCGGATCGGAGGGGCAGTACTTC. Residues: CASSLTGSEGQYF.

This clonotype turned up a few times. The V gene is TRBV27, the J gene TRBJ1-5, with D possibly matching TRBD1 (5 bases). V lost 3 bases to trimming and J lost 4 bases, with 10 bases between them. Germline CDR1 reads MNHEY; CDR2 reads SMNVEV (reference sequence). The CDR3 extends over 14 amino acids. CDR3 in DNA: TGTGCCAGCAGTTTTCTTGGGGCAAATCAGCCCCAGCATTTT. Translation: CASSFLGANQPQHF.

This clonotype was recorded a few times. The rearrangement uses TRBV4-1 and TRBJ2-4; D is possibly TRBD2 (6 bases). Trimming stripped 1 base from V and 12 bases from J, with 7 bases between. This CDR3 comprises 11 residues. Per the germline V gene, CDR1 is MGHRA and CDR2 is YSYEKL. CDR3 protein: CASSQGRGQYF. In DNA, the CDR3 is TGCGCCAGCAGCCAAGGGAGGGGTCAGTACTTC.